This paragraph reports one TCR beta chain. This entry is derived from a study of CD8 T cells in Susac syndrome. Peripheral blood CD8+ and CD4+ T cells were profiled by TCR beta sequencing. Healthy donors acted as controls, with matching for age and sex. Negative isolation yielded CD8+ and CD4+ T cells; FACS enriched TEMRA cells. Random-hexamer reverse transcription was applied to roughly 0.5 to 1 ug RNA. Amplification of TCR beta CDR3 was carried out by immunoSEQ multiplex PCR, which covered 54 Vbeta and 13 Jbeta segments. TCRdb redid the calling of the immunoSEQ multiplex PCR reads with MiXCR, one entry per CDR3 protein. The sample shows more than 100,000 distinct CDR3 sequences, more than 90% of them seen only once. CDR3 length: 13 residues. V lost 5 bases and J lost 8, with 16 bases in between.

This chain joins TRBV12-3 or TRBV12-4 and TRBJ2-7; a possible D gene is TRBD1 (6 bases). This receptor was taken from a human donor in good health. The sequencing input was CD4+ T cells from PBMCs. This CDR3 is CASSLQGGGQQYF. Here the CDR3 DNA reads TGTGCCAGCAGTCTCCAAGGTGGGGGCCAGCAGTACTTC.